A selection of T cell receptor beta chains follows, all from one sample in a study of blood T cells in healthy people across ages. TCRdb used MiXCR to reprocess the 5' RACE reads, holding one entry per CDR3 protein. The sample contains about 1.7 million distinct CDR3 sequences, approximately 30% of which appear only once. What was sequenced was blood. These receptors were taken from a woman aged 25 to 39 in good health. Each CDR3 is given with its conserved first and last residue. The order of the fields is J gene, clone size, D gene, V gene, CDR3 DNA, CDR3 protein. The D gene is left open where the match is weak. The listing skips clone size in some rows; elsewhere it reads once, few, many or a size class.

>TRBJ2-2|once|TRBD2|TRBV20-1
TGCAGTGCTCAGGGAGGGGAAGACACCGGGGAGCTGTTTTTT
CSAQGGEDTGELFF
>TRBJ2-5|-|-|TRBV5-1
TGCGTCAGCAGCTTAGGACAGCCCCAAGAGACCCAGTACTTC
CVSSLGQPQETQYF
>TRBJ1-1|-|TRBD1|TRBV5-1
TGCGCCAGCAGCACCGGCGGGACAGGGGACACTGAAGCTTTCTTT
CASSTGGTGDTEAFF
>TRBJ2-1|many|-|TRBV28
TGTGCCAGCAGCACGGGAGTGGGCAATGAGCAGTTCTTC
CASSTGVGNEQFF
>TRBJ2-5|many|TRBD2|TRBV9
TGTGCCAGCAGCCCGCGGGGGAGCGGGGGTCAAGAGACCCAGTACTTC
CASSPRGSGGQETQYF
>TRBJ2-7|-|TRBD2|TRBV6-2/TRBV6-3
TGTGCCAGCAGTTACGAATCGAGCGGGGCGACCTACGAGCAGTACTTC
CASSYESSGATYEQYF
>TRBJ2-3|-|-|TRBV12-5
TGTGCTAGTGGTTTGCTCATCCTCCGATCCACAGATACGCAGTATTTT
CASGLLILRSTDTQYF
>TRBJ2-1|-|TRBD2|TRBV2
TGTGCCAGCAGCGCGACTAGCGGGGGGGCCATTGAGCAGTTCTTC
CASSATSGGAIEQFF
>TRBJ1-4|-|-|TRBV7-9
TGTGCCAGCAGCCGGGGGACACATGAAAAACTGTTTTTT
CASSRGTHEKLFF
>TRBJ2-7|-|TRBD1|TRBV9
TGTGCCAGCAGCATCCGGGATAGCACAGGGGAGTCGGTCTACGGGCAGTACTTC
CASSIRDSTGESVYGQYF
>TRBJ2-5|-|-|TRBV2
TGTGCCAGTACCCGGGACACCGCGGGGGAAGAGACCCAGTACTTC
CASTRDTAGEETQYF
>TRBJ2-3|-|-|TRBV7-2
TGTGCCAGCAGCTCGCAGACCCAGCGCACAGATACGCAGTATTTT
CASSSQTQRTDTQYF
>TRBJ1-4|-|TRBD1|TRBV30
TGTGCCTGGAGCAAGACAGGGGCTTCTAATGAAAAACTGTTTTTT
CAWSKTGASNEKLFF
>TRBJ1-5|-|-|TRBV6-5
TGTGCCAGCAAGGGGCCCTTAGCAAATCAGCCCCAGCATTTT
CASKGPLANQPQHF
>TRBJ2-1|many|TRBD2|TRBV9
TGTGCCAGCAGCCCGCGGACTAGTATTCCTGAGCAGTTCTTC
CASSPRTSIPEQFF
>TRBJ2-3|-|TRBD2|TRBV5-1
TGCGCCACCGGACTCGGTGCGGGGGCAGATACGCAGTATTTT
CATGLGAGADTQYF
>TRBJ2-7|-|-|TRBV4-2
TGTGCCAGCAGCCGGCCACCGGGACGCACAACCCCCTACGGGCAGTACTTC
CASSRPPGRTTPYGQYF
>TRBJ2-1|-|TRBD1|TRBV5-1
TGCGCCAGCAGCTTGGAGGGGACAGGGGGGTTGAATGAGCAGTTCTTC
CASSLEGTGGLNEQFF
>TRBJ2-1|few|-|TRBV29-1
TGCAGCGGGGGGGGGCCTCTCTACAATGAGCAGTTCTTC
CSGGGPLYNEQFF
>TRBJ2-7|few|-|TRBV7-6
TGTGCCAGCAGCCTCTCGGCTAGCGCCAACTACGAGCAGTACTTC
CASSLSASANYEQYF
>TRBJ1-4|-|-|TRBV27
TGTGCCAGCAGTCCCGGCTTCACGAATGAAAAACTGTTTTTT
CASSPGFTNEKLFF
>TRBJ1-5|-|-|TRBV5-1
TGCGCCAGCAGCTTGACAGGGAAGAGCAATCAGCCCCGGCATTTT
CASSLTGKSNQPRHF
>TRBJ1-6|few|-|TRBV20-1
TGCAGTGCTAGAGTCTCCTATAATTCACCCCTCCACTTT
CSARVSYNSPLHF
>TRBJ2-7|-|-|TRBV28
TGTCCCAGCAAACTTTCTGGGGTCCCCTACGAGCAGTACTTC
CPSKLSGVPYEQYF
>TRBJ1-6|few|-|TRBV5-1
TGCGCCAGCAGCTTGGAGGGAGGGAGTTCACCCCTCCACTTT
CASSLEGGSSPLHF
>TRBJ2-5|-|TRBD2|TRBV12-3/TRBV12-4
TGTGCCAGCGGGATAGCGGGGCAAGAGACCCAGTACTTC
CASGIAGQETQYF
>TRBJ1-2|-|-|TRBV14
TGTGCCAGCAGCCAAGTAAGAGGTTCGAGTGGCTACACCTTC
CASSQVRGSSGYTF
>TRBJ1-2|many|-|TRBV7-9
TGTGCCAGCAGTTACCCGACAGGCCCTAACTATGGCTACACCTTC
CASSYPTGPNYGYTF
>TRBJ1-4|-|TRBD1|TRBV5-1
TGCGCCAGCAGCATCGGGACAGGAGCAACTAATGAAAAACTGTTTTTT
CASSIGTGATNEKLFF
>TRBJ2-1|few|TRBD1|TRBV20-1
TGCAGTGCTAGACGGACAGGCAATGAGCAGTTCTTC
CSARRTGNEQFF
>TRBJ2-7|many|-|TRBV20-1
TGCAGTGCTAGAGATCTCGGGAAGAGCTACGAGCAGTACTTC
CSARDLGKSYEQYF
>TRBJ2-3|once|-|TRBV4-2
TGTGCCAGCAGCGAAGGGCGGGCGCGTCTCACAGATACGCAGTATTTT
CASSEGRARLTDTQYF
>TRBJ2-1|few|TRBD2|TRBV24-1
TGTACCACCTCAGCGGGAGGGCTCAATGAGCAGTTCTTC
CTTSAGGLNEQFF
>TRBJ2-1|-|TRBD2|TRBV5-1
TGCGCCAGCAGCCCTATTCTTTTTAGCGGGGGGTACAATGAGCAGTTCTTC
CASSPILFSGGYNEQFF
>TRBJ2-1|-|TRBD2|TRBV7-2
TGTGCCAGCAGCTCCAGGGAGGGTTCCTACAATGAGCAGTTCTTC
CASSSREGSYNEQFF
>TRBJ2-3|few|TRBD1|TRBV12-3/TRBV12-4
TGTGCCAGCAGTTCAGGGACAGGGTATGATACGCAGTATTTT
CASSSGTGYDTQYF
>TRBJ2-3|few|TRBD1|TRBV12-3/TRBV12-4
TGTGCCAGCAGCCCAGGGGGCTTCGCAGATACGCAGTATTTT
CASSPGGFADTQYF
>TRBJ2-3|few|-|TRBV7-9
TGTGCCAGCAGCTTTATTGGAGATACGCAGTATTTT
CASSFIGDTQYF
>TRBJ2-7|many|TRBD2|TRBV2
TGTGCCAGCGGAAAGACTAGCGGGACCTACGAGCAGTACTTC
CASGKTSGTYEQYF
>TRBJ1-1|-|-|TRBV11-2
TGTGCCAACAGCTCTTCGGTGTACACTGAAGCTTTCTTT
CANSSSVYTEAFF
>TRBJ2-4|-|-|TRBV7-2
TGTGCCAGCAGCTTAGAGGGTATAGCCAAAAACATTCAGTACTTC
CASSLEGIAKNIQYF
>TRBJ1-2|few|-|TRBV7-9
TGTGCCAGCAGCCCCGGGACATCCGTTGAAGGCTACACCTTC
CASSPGTSVEGYTF
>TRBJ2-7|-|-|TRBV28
TGTGCCAGCAGTTCGGGGGCGACTTCTTGGGACGAGCAGTACTTC
CASSSGATSWDEQYF
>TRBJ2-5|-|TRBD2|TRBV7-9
TGTGCCAGCAGCTTGGGTAGCGGGACCCGAAACCAAGAGACCCAGTACTTC
CASSLGSGTRNQETQYF
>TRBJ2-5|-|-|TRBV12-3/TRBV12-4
TGTGCCAGCAGTTTAAACGCAGGAGTGACCCAGTACTTC
CASSLNAGVTQYF
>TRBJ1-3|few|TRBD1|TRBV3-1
TGTGCCAGCAGACAAGGGACAGGGAGCTCTGGAAACACCATATATTTT
CASRQGTGSSGNTIYF
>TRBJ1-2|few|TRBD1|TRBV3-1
TGTGCCAGCAGCCAAGAAGGGGACAGGCTTGGCTACACCTTC
CASSQEGDRLGYTF
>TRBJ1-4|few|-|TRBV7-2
TGTGCCAGCAGCTTATCGTGGGGTAATGAAAAACTGTTTTTT
CASSLSWGNEKLFF
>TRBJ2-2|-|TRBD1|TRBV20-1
TGCAGTGCTAGAGATTACATGGCAGGGGGCACCGGGGAGCTGTTTTTT
CSARDYMAGGTGELFF
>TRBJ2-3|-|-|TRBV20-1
TGCAGTGCTAGAGAGGCCACCACAGATACGCAGTATTTT
CSAREATTDTQYF
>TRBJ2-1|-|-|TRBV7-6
TGTGCCAGCAGCCCGGAGGCGTTACCCACTACCTACAATGAGCAGTTCTTC
CASSPEALPTTYNEQFF
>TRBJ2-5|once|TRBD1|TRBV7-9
TGTGCCAGCGGCTCACCCGGGACAGAGCAGTACTTC
CASGSPGTEQYF
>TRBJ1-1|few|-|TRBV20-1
TGCAGTGCCCCGGCGGGGGGCACTGAAGCTTTCTTT
CSAPAGGTEAFF
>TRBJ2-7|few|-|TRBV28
TGTGCCAGCACCCCGACTTCTTACGAGCAGTACTTC
CASTPTSYEQYF
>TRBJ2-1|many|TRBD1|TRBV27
TGTGCCAGCAGCTGGGACAGGGGTAGTTGGAATGAGCAGTTCTTC
CASSWDRGSWNEQFF
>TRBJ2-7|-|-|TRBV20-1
TGCAGTGCTATTTACGGCGGGGACGAGCAGTACTTC
CSAIYGGDEQYF
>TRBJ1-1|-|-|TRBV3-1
TGTGCCAGCAGCCAGAGGGAAGGCACTGAAGCTTTCTTT
CASSQREGTEAFF
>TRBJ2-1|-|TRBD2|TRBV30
TGTGCCTGGAGTGTACGGGGCCTAGCGGGAGAGGTTGAGCAGTTCTTC
CAWSVRGLAGEVEQFF
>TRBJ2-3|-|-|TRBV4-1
TGCGCCAGCAGCCAAGTCCAGCGGGTGACAGAAACGCAGTATTTT
CASSQVQRVTETQYF
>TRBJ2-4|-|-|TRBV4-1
TGCGCCAGCAGCCCCCCGAGCGATCCTACAATTCAGTACTTC
CASSPPSDPTIQYF